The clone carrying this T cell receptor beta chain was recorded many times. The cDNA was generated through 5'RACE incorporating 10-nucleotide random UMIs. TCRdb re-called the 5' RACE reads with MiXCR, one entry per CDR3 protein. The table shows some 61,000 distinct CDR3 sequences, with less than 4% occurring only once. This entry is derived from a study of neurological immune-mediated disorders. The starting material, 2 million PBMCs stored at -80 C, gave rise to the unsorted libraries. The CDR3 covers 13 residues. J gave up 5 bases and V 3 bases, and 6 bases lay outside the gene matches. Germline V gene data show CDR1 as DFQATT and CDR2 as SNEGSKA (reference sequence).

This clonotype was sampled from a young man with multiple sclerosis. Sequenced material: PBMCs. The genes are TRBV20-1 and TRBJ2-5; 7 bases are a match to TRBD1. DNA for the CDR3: TGCAGTGCTAGGACAGGGTTTGAGGAGACCCAGTACTTC. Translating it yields CSARTGFEETQYF.